Included here is one T cell receptor (beta chain) sequence, with context. The antigen remains undetermined. One end of the junction is discordant with germline, which a read error may explain. The CDR3 totals 18 residues. Germline lookup yields CDR1 MDHEN and CDR2 SYDVKM. This sample was taken from a study of graft-versus-host responses after intestinal transplantation. Overall study: Multivisceral, liver-intestinal, or isolated intestinal grafts went to recipients. Each patient got anti-thymocyte globulin induction, then tacrolimus and steroids for around three years.

Libraries were prepared by immunoSEQ multiplex PCR; TCRdb keeps only in-frame clonotypes and omits some of them. The profile covers about 47,000 clones, with about 95% appearing a single time and approximately 0.21% taken by the ten largest. Overall study findings and caveats: Individuals carrying graft-donor T cell macrochimerism showed high graft-versus-host to host-versus-graft clonal ratios in allografts. GvH clones were identified in recipient marrow, with some first appearing in ileum or blood.

The clonotype comes from a human donor who was the organ donor for an intestinal transplant. The chain uses TRBV28 and TRBJ2-3; tentatively, D is TRBD1 or TRBD2 (6 bases each). This specimen consisted of unstimulated CD8+ T cells sorted from spleen or lymph node cells, obtained before transplant. Here the CDR3 reads CASSLKGGPSGLTDAQYF. As DNA, the CDR3 is TGTGCCAGCAGCCTCAAGGGGGGACCGAGCGGTCTCACAGATGCGCAGTATTTT.